These T cell receptor beta chains were read from a single sample in a study of T cells after yellow fever vaccination. TCRdb reanalysed the 5' RACE reads using MiXCR and keeps one entry per CDR3 protein. The table includes a few hundred thousand distinct CDR3 sequences, roughly 5.2% detected once. The sample was CD4+ T cells sorted from PBMCs, taken on the day of the yellow fever booster vaccination. These receptor sequences come from a man aged 18 to 29 who received the YFV17D yellow fever vaccine. Both conserved end residues are part of each CDR3. Fields, in order: J gene, V gene, D gene, clone size, CDR3 protein, CDR3 DNA. D genes are given only for firm matches. Where a row states a size, it is once, few, many or the class of an expanded clone; other rows omit it.

j_call: TRBJ2-1
v_call: TRBV15
d_call: NA
clone_size: many
cdr3_aa: CATSRDGGSKGEQFF
cdr3_nt: TGTGCCACCAGCAGAGACGGGGGATCTAAGGGTGAGCAGTTCTTC

j_call: TRBJ2-3
v_call: TRBV4-3
d_call: NA
clone_size: many
cdr3_aa: CASSQESADTQYF
cdr3_nt: TGCGCCAGCAGCCAAGAGTCAGCAGATACGCAGTATTTT

j_call: TRBJ2-1
v_call: TRBV20-1
d_call: TRBD1
clone_size: many
cdr3_aa: CSARATGGYNEQFF
cdr3_nt: TGCAGTGCTAGAGCAACAGGGGGCTACAATGAGCAGTTCTTC

j_call: TRBJ1-5
v_call: TRBV6-1
d_call: TRBD1
clone_size: few
cdr3_aa: CASSNQGALGQPQHF
cdr3_nt: TGTGCCAGCAGTAACCAGGGGGCTCTCGGTCAGCCCCAGCATTTT

j_call: TRBJ1-5
v_call: TRBV20-1
d_call: NA
clone_size: NA
cdr3_aa: CSARMAAVRYVNQPQHF
cdr3_nt: TGCAGTGCTAGGATGGCCGCAGTCCGATACGTCAATCAGCCCCAGCATTTT

j_call: TRBJ2-5
v_call: TRBV2
d_call: TRBD2
clone_size: few
cdr3_aa: CASSEAGLAGGRQETQYF
cdr3_nt: TGTGCCAGCAGTGAAGCGGGACTAGCGGGGGGCCGCCAAGAGACCCAGTACTTC

j_call: TRBJ2-1
v_call: TRBV5-1
d_call: NA
clone_size: NA
cdr3_aa: CASSLGGAGNNEQFF
cdr3_nt: TGCGCCAGCAGCTTGGGGGGGGCAGGGAACAATGAGCAGTTCTTC

j_call: TRBJ2-3
v_call: TRBV4-1
d_call: NA
clone_size: NA
cdr3_aa: CASSQSGGGGTQYF
cdr3_nt: TGCGCCAGCAGCCAGTCTGGGGGCGGAGGTACGCAGTATTTT

j_call: TRBJ2-5
v_call: TRBV12-3/TRBV12-4
d_call: NA
clone_size: NA
cdr3_aa: CASGRDSQRWTQYF
cdr3_nt: TGTGCCAGCGGCCGGGACTCTCAGCGATGGACCCAGTACTTC

j_call: TRBJ2-7
v_call: TRBV19
d_call: TRBD2
clone_size: few
cdr3_aa: CASTPTSGGAYEQYF
cdr3_nt: TGTGCCAGTACCCCGACTAGCGGAGGGGCCTACGAGCAGTACTTC

j_call: TRBJ2-3
v_call: TRBV5-1
d_call: NA
clone_size: NA
cdr3_aa: CASRGGTVSTDTQYF
cdr3_nt: TGCGCCAGCAGGGGCGGGACAGTTAGCACAGATACGCAGTATTTT

j_call: TRBJ2-1
v_call: TRBV5-1
d_call: NA
clone_size: many
cdr3_aa: CASSLSASADYYNEQFF
cdr3_nt: TGCGCCAGCAGCTTGAGCGCTAGCGCGGACTATTACAATGAGCAGTTCTTC

j_call: TRBJ1-3
v_call: TRBV18
d_call: TRBD1
clone_size: NA
cdr3_aa: CASSPGQFSGNTIYF
cdr3_nt: TGTGCCAGCTCACCGGGACAGTTCTCTGGAAACACCATATATTTT

j_call: TRBJ2-5
v_call: TRBV20-1
d_call: NA
clone_size: few
cdr3_aa: CSLARGPQETQYF
cdr3_nt: TGCAGCCTAGCGAGGGGGCCCCAAGAAACCCAGTACTTC

j_call: TRBJ1-2
v_call: TRBV12-3/TRBV12-4
d_call: NA
clone_size: NA
cdr3_aa: CASSLLEGNYGYTF
cdr3_nt: TGTGCCAGCAGTTTATTAGAGGGGAACTATGGCTACACCTTC

j_call: TRBJ2-5
v_call: TRBV2
d_call: NA
clone_size: few
cdr3_aa: CASLGQLAGETQYF
cdr3_nt: TGTGCCAGCCTAGGACAGCTCGCGGGCGAGACCCAGTACTTC

j_call: TRBJ2-1
v_call: TRBV29-1
d_call: TRBD2
clone_size: NA
cdr3_aa: CSVAATSGGDNEQFF
cdr3_nt: TGCAGCGTCGCGGCGACTAGCGGGGGGGACAATGAGCAGTTCTTC

j_call: TRBJ2-1
v_call: TRBV6-2/TRBV6-3
d_call: TRBD1
clone_size: few
cdr3_aa: CASSYPQDRDAVF
cdr3_nt: TGTGCCAGCAGTTACCCCCAGGACAGGGACGCTGTCTTC

j_call: TRBJ1-1
v_call: TRBV18
d_call: TRBD1
clone_size: once
cdr3_aa: CASSPQGAFDTEAFF
cdr3_nt: TGTGCCAGCTCTCCTCAGGGGGCGTTCGACACTGAAGCTTTCTTT

j_call: TRBJ1-4
v_call: TRBV5-6
d_call: TRBD1
clone_size: many
cdr3_aa: CASSLQGAAEKLFF
cdr3_nt: TGTGCCAGCAGCTTGCAGGGGGCGGCTGAAAAACTGTTTTTT

j_call: TRBJ1-1
v_call: TRBV6-5
d_call: NA
clone_size: NA
cdr3_aa: CASRKQGTEAFF
cdr3_nt: TGTGCCAGCAGGAAGCAGGGCACTGAAGCTTTCTTT

j_call: TRBJ1-1
v_call: TRBV5-4
d_call: TRBD1
clone_size: NA
cdr3_aa: CASSWADRDTEAFF
cdr3_nt: TGTGCCAGCAGCTGGGCAGACAGGGACACTGAAGCTTTCTTT

j_call: TRBJ1-2
v_call: TRBV20-1
d_call: TRBD1
clone_size: NA
cdr3_aa: CSAGTGQGVGGYTF
cdr3_nt: TGCAGTGCGGGCACAGGACAGGGAGTTGGAGGCTACACCTTC

j_call: TRBJ1-2
v_call: TRBV7-9
d_call: NA
clone_size: many
cdr3_aa: CASSPTIGNGYTF
cdr3_nt: TGTGCCAGCAGCCCGACCATCGGCAATGGCTACACCTTC

j_call: TRBJ2-3
v_call: TRBV27
d_call: NA
clone_size: many
cdr3_aa: CASTREGSTQYF
cdr3_nt: TGTGCCAGCACTCGTGAGGGTAGCACGCAGTATTTT

j_call: TRBJ2-1
v_call: TRBV4-2
d_call: TRBD2
clone_size: many
cdr3_aa: CASSQVASGGANEQFF
cdr3_nt: TGTGCCAGCAGCCAAGTGGCTAGCGGGGGGGCGAATGAGCAGTTCTTC

j_call: TRBJ2-5
v_call: TRBV20-1
d_call: NA
clone_size: NA
cdr3_aa: CSASFGLETQYF
cdr3_nt: TGCAGTGCTAGTTTCGGGCTTGAGACCCAGTACTTC

j_call: TRBJ2-3
v_call: TRBV6-5
d_call: NA
clone_size: NA
cdr3_aa: CASRGGPTDTQYF
cdr3_nt: TGTGCCAGCAGGGGGGGGCCGACAGATACGCAGTATTTT

j_call: TRBJ2-7
v_call: TRBV15
d_call: TRBD2
clone_size: many
cdr3_aa: CATSGGGDATEQYF
cdr3_nt: TGTGCCACCAGCGGTGGGGGGGACGCTACGGAGCAGTACTTC

j_call: TRBJ1-2
v_call: TRBV11-2
d_call: NA
clone_size: many
cdr3_aa: CASSLGYGQIYGYTF
cdr3_nt: TGTGCCAGCAGCTTAGGCTATGGACAGATATATGGCTACACCTTC

j_call: TRBJ2-5
v_call: TRBV20-1
d_call: NA
clone_size: many
cdr3_aa: CSASGVWGQETQYF
cdr3_nt: TGCAGTGCTAGCGGGGTTTGGGGCCAAGAGACCCAGTACTTC

j_call: TRBJ1-6
v_call: TRBV4-1
d_call: TRBD1
clone_size: few
cdr3_aa: CASSQDPQGANSPLHF
cdr3_nt: TGCGCCAGCAGCCAAGACCCCCAGGGGGCTAATTCACCCCTCCACTTT

j_call: TRBJ2-1
v_call: TRBV24-1
d_call: NA
clone_size: NA
cdr3_aa: CATSDSDPKGGYNEQFF
cdr3_nt: TGTGCCACCAGTGATTCGGACCCTAAGGGGGGGTACAATGAGCAGTTCTTC

j_call: TRBJ2-7
v_call: TRBV7-8
d_call: TRBD2
clone_size: many
cdr3_aa: CASSLVGGGYEQYF
cdr3_nt: TGTGCCAGCAGCTTAGTTGGCGGGGGGTACGAGCAGTACTTC

j_call: TRBJ2-6
v_call: TRBV5-5
d_call: NA
clone_size: NA
cdr3_aa: CASSLSAGLPSGANVLTF
cdr3_nt: TGTGCCAGCAGCTTATCAGCGGGTTTACCCTCTGGGGCCAACGTCCTGACTTTC

j_call: TRBJ1-5
v_call: TRBV25-1
d_call: NA
clone_size: NA
cdr3_aa: CATLRPWESYFSNQPQHF
cdr3_nt: TGTGCCACCCTACGTCCCTGGGAGTCCTACTTTAGCAATCAGCCCCAGCATTTT

j_call: TRBJ2-5
v_call: TRBV7-2
d_call: NA
clone_size: NA
cdr3_aa: CASSLLGVQETQYF
cdr3_nt: TGTGCCAGCAGCTTATTGGGGGTCCAAGAGACCCAGTACTTC

j_call: TRBJ2-4
v_call: TRBV7-9
d_call: TRBD1
clone_size: many
cdr3_aa: CASSLGGQGSIQYF
cdr3_nt: TGTGCCAGCAGCTTAGGAGGACAGGGGAGCATTCAGTACTTC

j_call: TRBJ1-5
v_call: TRBV18
d_call: NA
clone_size: NA
cdr3_aa: CASSPLPRASYSNQPQHF
cdr3_nt: TGTGCCAGCTCACCGCTACCCCGGGCATCTTATAGCAATCAGCCCCAGCATTTT

j_call: TRBJ2-5
v_call: TRBV5-4
d_call: TRBD2
clone_size: many
cdr3_aa: CASSGLAGGRETQYF
cdr3_nt: TGTGCCAGCAGCGGACTAGCGGGGGGGCGAGAGACCCAGTACTTC